This TCR beta chain stems from a study of T cell responses to AZD1222 COVID-19 vaccine. Only in-frame clones appear in the TCRdb table, and some are missing; sequencing was by immunoSEQ multiplex PCR. The sample lists just over 70,000 clones, 85% occurring once. Sample: peripheral blood, taken on day 0 of AZD1222 vaccination. The TCR sequence derives from an adult in good health.

The CDR3 DNA reads TGTGCCAGCAGCTTACAGGGGGACTTTGATGAAAAACTGTTTTTT. Translated, it gives CASSLQGDFDEKLFF. This chain links TRBV5-4 with TRBJ1-4, with TRBD1 identical over 8 bases. This CDR3 is 15 amino acids long. Germline CDR1 and CDR2: SGHNT and YYREEE (reference sequence). V trimming: 2 bases; J trimming: 6 bases; junction bases outside the gene matches: 6. The full variable domain, completed using reference TRBV5-4 and TRBJ1-4, is ETGVTQSPTHLIKTRGQQVTLRCSSQSGHNTVSWYQQALGQGPQFIFQYYREEENGRGNFPPRFSGLQFPNYSSELNVNALELDDSALYLCASSLQGDFDEKLFFGSGTQLSVL.